This TCR beta chain appears in the sequencing data of a study of blood T cell repertoires in COVID-19. Study details: The origin of the acute and convalescent COVID-19 samples was the United States, Italy and Spain. PBMCs, B-cell-depleted T cells, or T cells provided the cDNA or gDNA that made up the material.

This CDR3 comprises 15 residues. The V and J ends lost 5 bases and 9 bases, in that order; junction bases with no gene match: 6. Germline-derived CDR1 and CDR2 are SGHTA and FQGNSA. Original processing notes: Cell counts per sample came from amplifying reference gene primers. The protocol was immunoSEQ multiplex PCR, while the TCRdb copy is restricted to in-frame clones and leaves out a portion. V, J and clone size reflect that table, while D and trimming were determined from the DNA. The sample lists 20,000 to 25,000 clones, roughly 75% seen once, with about 20% in the top ten. This TCR was sampled from a human donor in a cohort sampled during active or convalescent COVID-19. The material sequenced was peripheral blood. The gene calls are TRBV7-2 and TRBJ1-6; 11 nucleotides line up with TRBD1. The CDR3 DNA reads TGTGCCAGCAGCCCCCAAGGGACAGGGGGTTCACCCCTCCACTTT. This sequence encodes CASSPQGTGGSPLHF. Looking up the rest from reference TRBV7-2 and TRBJ1-6 gives the full variable domain: GAGVSQSPSNKVTEKGKDVELRCDPISGHTALYWYRQSLGQGLEFLIYFQGNSAPDKSGLPSDRFSAERTGGSVSTLTIQRTQQEDSAVYLCASSPQGTGGSPLHFGNGTRLTVT.